This T cell receptor beta chain was captured by sequencing in a study of PD-1 blockade in classical Hodgkin lymphoma. Exposure to brentuximab vedotin varied, and each patient had relapsed following autologous stem cell transplantation. Complete response, partial response or progressive disease was each patient's best response. Germline V CDR1 and CDR2: MDHEN, SYDVKM. CDR3 length: 17 residues. V was clipped by 5 bases and J by 1 base, with 18 bases between them. Regarding the study as a whole: Reports indicated that newly diagnosed patients had lower baseline TCR diversity than healthy donors did. Baseline diversity was lower in partial responders and progressors than complete responders. By cycle point C4D1, TCR diversity had risen significantly in CD4+ cells (but not CD8+ cells).

Some clones are missing from TCRdb's copy, which holds only in-frame ones; the method was immunoSEQ multiplex PCR. The sample has some 95,000 clones, approximately 92% seen once; the top ten hold over 8.5%. Comment on this clone: Its cognate antigen is unknown.

The sequences come from peripheral blood mononuclear cells (PBMCs), collected before the second cycle of nivolumab. This chain joins TRBV28 and TRBJ2-1; D is tentatively TRBD1 or TRBD2 (6 bases each). The clonotype was recovered from a human donor with classical Hodgkin lymphoma. CDR3 nucleotide sequence: TGTGCCAGCAGTCCCCATCTCGGGGGCGGATCCTACAATGAGCAGTTCTTC. Translation: CASSPHLGGGSYNEQFF. The whole variable domain, remainder taken from reference TRBV28 and TRBJ2-1, is DVKVTQSSRYLVKRTGEKVFLECVQDMDHENMFWYRQDPGLGLRLIYFSYDVKMKEKGDIPEGYSVSREKKERFSLILESASTNQTSMYLCASSPHLGGGSYNEQFFGPGTRLTVL.